A single sample gave rise to the 9 T cell receptor beta chains below, sequenced in a study of T cell clones after liver transplantation. Clones were read by immunoSEQ multiplex PCR, and TCRdb kept only the in-frame ones, dropping some. This sample has tens of thousands of clones, with about 88% found just once. Sequenced here: CD4+ T cells from blood, sampled before liver transplant. These receptors all come from a human donor who received a liver transplant.

Here the CDR3 DNA reads TGTGCCAGCAGGACTTCCGGGACTTTCACCATCGAGCAGTACTTC. Its protein is CASRTSGTFTIEQYF. This chain joins TRBV2 and TRBJ2-7; D possibly corresponds to TRBD2 (6 bases). There are 15 residues in the CDR3. Trimming cost V 6 bases and J 6 bases, with 21 bases left between them. Germline V lookup: CDR1 SNHLY, CDR2 FYNNEI. The variable domain in full, with the rest retrieved from reference TRBV2 and TRBJ2-7, is EPEVTQTPSHQVTQMGQEVILRCVPISNHLYFYWYRQILGQKVEFLVSFYNNEISEKSEIFDDQFSVERPDGSNFTLKIRSTKLEDSAMYFCASRTSGTFTIEQYFGPGTRLTVT.

This chain connects TRBV6-5 to TRBJ1-3, with TRBD1 as a possible D gene (6 bases). The CDR3 length is 14 residues. The V end lost 7 bases, the J end lost 2 bases, and 12 bases lay between the germline ends. CDR1 is MNHEY, CDR2 SVGAGI, per germline. CDR3 DNA sequence: TGTGCCAGCATTCCCCCAGGGGCTGGAAACACCATATATTTT. Translating gives CASIPPGAGNTIYF.

This sequence joins TRBV5-6 and TRBJ2-1; possibly TRBD1 for D (5 bases). This CDR3 is 13 amino acids long. The germline V gene encodes CDR1 SGHDT and CDR2 YYEEEE. V dropped 3 bases and J dropped 10 bases, with 14 bases sitting between them. CDR3: CASSSFGAWEQFF. The CDR3 DNA reads TGTGCCAGCAGCTCCTTTGGGGCTTGGGAGCAGTTCTTC.

The chain joins TRBV7-9 to TRBJ1-1; the D gene is possibly TRBD1 (5 bases). Trimming left V 5 bases short and J 4 bases short, with 14 bases between. From germline, CDR1 is SEHNR and CDR2 FQNEAQ (reference sequence). This CDR3 is built from 14 residues. The CDR3 nucleotides are TGTGCCAGCAGCCCTCAGCAGGGTGGCACTGAAGCTTTCTTT. Protein product: CASSPQQGGTEAFF. Drawing the rest from reference TRBV7-9 and TRBJ1-1, the complete variable domain is DTGVSQNPRHKITKRGQNVTFRCDPISEHNRLYWYRQTLGQGPEFLTYFQNEAQLEKSRLLSDRFSAERPKGSFSTLEIQRTEQGDSAMYLCASSPQQGGTEAFFGQGTRLTVV.

The rearrangement joins TRBV28 to TRBJ1-1; TRBD1 agrees at 10 bases. The V gene's germline CDR1 is MDHEN and CDR2 SYDVKM. This CDR3 is built from 15 residues. Trimming at V came to 1 base and at J to 8 bases, leaving 7 bases not matched to a gene. This CDR3 reads CASSLLTGGEGEAFF. CDR3 nucleotides: TGTGCCAGCAGTTTATTGACAGGGGGCGAGGGGGAAGCTTTCTTT.

The J gene is TRBJ2-3, the V gene TRBV5-1, with D maybe TRBD2 (6 bases). CDR3 length equals 15 residues. Trimming took off 4 bases at V and 2 bases at J, with 14 bases between the two ends. The V gene's germline CDR1 is SGHRS and CDR2 YFSETQ. The DNA for the CDR3 is TGCGCCAGCAGCGCCTCGGGAGCGCTCACAGATACGCAGTATTTT. Translation gives CASSASGALTDTQYF.

The chain is built from TRBV10-3 and TRBJ2-5, with D possibly TRBD2 on 6 matching bases. The CDR3 loop spans 15 amino acids. The germline V gene encodes CDR1 ENHRY and CDR2 SYGVKD. Trimming removed 3 bases from V and 2 bases from J, with 13 bases in between. The CDR3 sequence: CAISDQGGLQETQYF. Here the CDR3 DNA reads TGTGCCATCAGTGATCAGGGAGGTTTACAAGAGACCCAGTACTTC.

The V call is TRBV5-1, the J call TRBJ2-5; no definite D call. Germline V gene lookup returns CDR1 SGHRS and CDR2 YFSETQ. V was clipped by 1 base and J by 0 bases, with 7 bases between them. This CDR3 is 14 amino acids long. CDR3: CASSLITDQETQYF. The CDR3 DNA reads as TGCGCCAGCAGCTTGATTACGGACCAAGAGACCCAGTACTTC.

The chain is built from TRBV6-5 and TRBJ2-7; TRBD1 aligns across 8 bases. This CDR3 has 14 residues. From germline, CDR1 is MNHEY and CDR2 SVGAGI. The ends lost 2 bases at V and 3 bases at J; junction bases unmatched: 3. The CDR3 loop is CASSYRDRGYEQYF. CDR3 in DNA: TGTGCCAGCAGTTACCGTGACAGGGGCTACGAGCAGTACTTC.